Presented here are 15 T cell receptor beta chains from one specimen sequenced in a study of response to subunit inactivated influenza vaccine. TCRdb re-called the RT-PCR reads with MiXCR, one entry per CDR3 protein. The table records about 700,000 distinct CDR3 sequences, 11% to 15% of them present only once. Sequencing used PBMCs from blood, obtained 14 to 15 days before vaccination. Receptors originate from a man aged 45-65 years who received an inactivated influenza vaccine.

CDR3 nucleotides: TGTGCCAGCAGTTCCCGCGGGGGGCCAGATACGCAGTATTTT. It translates to CASSSRGGPDTQYF. The J gene is TRBJ2-3, the V gene TRBV12-3 or TRBV12-4; 8 bases match TRBD2. J was trimmed by 4 bases and V by 4 bases; bases with no gene match: 4. The CDR3 consists of 14 residues.

In this sample, this clonotype turned up a few times. This chain connects TRBV27 to TRBJ2-7; a weak D match, TRBD1 (6 bases). Looked up from germline, CDR1 is MNHEY and CDR2 is SMNVEV (reference sequence). CDR3 length: 15 amino acids. V was pared by 0 bases and J by 3 bases, with 12 bases between. The CDR3 protein is CASSLSGGHFYEQYF. In DNA, the CDR3 is TGTGCCAGCAGTTTATCAGGGGGACACTTCTACGAGCAGTACTTC.

The chain uses TRBV12-3 or TRBV12-4 and TRBJ1-4, with D maybe TRBD1 (5 bases). Trimming shortened V by 5 bases and J by 7 bases, and 14 bases separated the two germline ends. The CDR3 sequence is 14 residues long. This CDR3 reads CASSMGGLGEKLFF. CDR3 sequence (DNA): TGTGCCAGCAGTATGGGGGGTTTGGGTGAAAAACTGTTTTTT.

The rearrangement uses TRBV4-3 and TRBJ2-1; 8 bases are shared with TRBD2. Germline V lookup: CDR1 LGHNA, CDR2 YSLEER. The trim removed 2 bases at V and 2 bases at J, leaving 5 bases unmatched. The CDR3 sequence is 16 residues long. The CDR3 nucleotides are TGCGCCAGCAGCCAACGTATAGCGGGGACCTACAATGAGCAGTTCTTC. It encodes CASSQRIAGTYNEQFF.

The chain combines TRBV6-1 with TRBJ2-4, with TRBD2 as a possible D gene (6 bases). The germline V gene encodes CDR1 MNHNS and CDR2 SASEGT. The CDR3 spans 15 residues. Trimming pared 2 bases from V and 7 bases from J, leaving 15 bases between. The CDR3 DNA follows: TGTGCCAGCAGTGAATATAGACTAGTATGGAACATTCAGTACTTC. Its translation: CASSEYRLVWNIQYF.

This clonotype was counted a few times. The chain has TRBV20-1 and TRBJ2-3; 9 bases line up with TRBD2. The CDR3 has 19 amino acids. Germline CDR1 and CDR2: DFQATT and SNEGSKA (reference sequence). V lost 2 bases and J lost 2; bases outside the gene matches: 17. CDR3 protein: CSARSPGRFLAGSTDTQYF. CDR3 DNA sequence: TGCAGTGCTAGAAGCCCCGGTCGCTTTCTAGCGGGATCCACAGATACGCAGTATTTT.

The V call is TRBV4-1, the J call TRBJ2-5; 8 bases are shared with TRBD1. The CDR3 sequence is 15 residues long. CDR1 is MGHRA, CDR2 YSYEKL, per germline. The V gene end was trimmed by 3 bases and the J gene end by 2 bases; junction bases not matched to a gene: 5. The CDR3 DNA sequence: TGCGCCAGCAGCCATCTCGGACAGGGACAAGAGACCCAGTACTTC. Amino acids: CASSHLGQGQETQYF.

The chain employs TRBV20-1 and TRBJ1-4; 10 bases align to TRBD1. The CDR3 runs to 15 residues. Germline CDR1 DFQATT, CDR2 SNEGSKA (reference sequence). Germline trimming cut 3 bases from V and 10 bases from J; bases unmatched to any gene: 11. CDR3 region: CSARGGTGVWRKLFF. The CDR3, as DNA: TGCAGTGCTAGGGGAGGGACAGGGGTTTGGAGAAAACTGTTTTTT.

This clonotype was seen more than once but under ten times. The chain recombines TRBV4-2 with TRBJ2-1, with 10 positions matching TRBD1. Germline assignment: CDR1 LGHNA and CDR2 YNFKEQ. The CDR3 is made up of 13 amino acids. J was trimmed by 12 bases and V by 4 bases; bases with no gene match: 6. The CDR3 reads CASSPGQGMWQFF. The CDR3 DNA is TGTGCCAGCAGCCCGGGACAGGGGATGTGGCAGTTCTTC.

The rearrangement links TRBV20-1 to TRBJ2-5; the D gene is possibly TRBD2 (6 bases). CDR1 and CDR2 (germline): DFQATT, SNEGSKA (reference sequence). This CDR3 region has 15 residues. Deletions cut 0 bases from V and 0 bases from J, with 11 bases between. Here the CDR3 DNA reads TGCAGTGCTAGAGATAGCGGTTGGTACCAAGAGACCCAGTACTTC. This gives the protein CSARDSGWYQETQYF.

Ten or more counts support this clonotype. V gene TRBV5-1 combines with J gene TRBJ1-1; D perhaps matches TRBD1 (5 bases). CDR3 length equals 18 residues. CDR1 is SGHRS, CDR2 YFSETQ, per germline. The germline V and J ends were trimmed by 0 bases and 0 bases, with 18 bases remaining between them. The CDR3 DNA reads as TGCGCCAGCAGCTTGGGTAACCCATCAAAGGGGATGAACACTGAAGCTTTCTTT. Its protein product is CASSLGNPSKGMNTEAFF.

A few counts support this clonotype. This chain joins TRBV10-3 and TRBJ2-5; a weak D match, TRBD1 (6 bases). The CDR3 is 15 amino acids. V was shortened by 0 bases and J by 2 bases, with 10 bases between the two germline ends. Germline-derived CDR1 and CDR2 are ENHRY and SYGVKD. Here the CDR3 reads CAISESAGAQETQYF. The CDR3, as DNA: TGTGCCATCAGTGAGTCGGCAGGGGCTCAAGAGACCCAGTACTTC.

This clonotype was seen a handful of times. The chain carries TRBV15 and TRBJ2-1, with D perhaps matching TRBD2 (6 bases). The V gene lost 3 bases and the J gene lost 4 bases, with 16 bases spanning the gap. Germline CDR1 reads LNHNV; CDR2 reads YYDKDF (reference sequence). The CDR3 runs to 16 residues. CDR3 nucleotides: TGTGCCACCAGCAGGCTAGCGCCCGGATCGTACAATGAGCAGTTCTTC. Residues: CATSRLAPGSYNEQFF.

This clonotype was counted only a few times. The gene calls are TRBV29-1 and TRBJ2-3; maybe TRBD2 (6 bases). The CDR3 runs to 13 residues. Germline CDR1 and CDR2: SQVTM and ANQGSEA. Trimming removed 5 bases from V and 2 bases from J, with 11 bases in between. The CDR3 coding sequence is TGCAGCGTTAAGGGACTTAACACAGATACGCAGTATTTT. Protein product: CSVKGLNTDTQYF.

V and J are TRBV20-1 and TRBJ2-5, with 9 bases matching TRBD2. Germline V gene data show CDR1 as DFQATT and CDR2 as SNEGSKA (reference sequence). J gave up 4 bases and V 0 bases, and 9 bases lay outside the gene matches. The CDR3 loop spans 16 amino acids. CDR3 residues: CSARDILSGGSETQYF. CDR3 DNA: TGCAGTGCTAGAGACATCCTCAGCGGGGGGTCAGAGACCCAGTACTTC.